These 30 T cell receptor beta chains share one sample of origin, sequenced in a study of Graves' ophthalmopathy and Graves' hyperthyroidism. Amplification of the TCR beta CDR3 regions used RNA transcripts (as template). First-round RT-PCR with HTBI primers preceded a second-round multiplex PCR. TCRdb recomputed calls from the multiplex PCR reads with MiXCR, one row per CDR3 protein. The sample lists some 240,000 distinct CDR3 sequences; around 50% were seen once. The specimen was peripheral blood. These receptors came from an adult man with Graves' ophthalmopathy.

V is TRBV20-1 and J is TRBJ1-2, with no clear D. This CDR3 has 12 amino acids. CDR1 DFQATT and CDR2 SNEGSKA come from the germline V gene (reference sequence). The ends were cut back, 3 bases at V and 4 bases at J, with 9 bases in the middle. CDR3 nucleotides: TGCAGTGCTAGTTGGGATCCCTATGGCTACACCTTC. Protein: CSASWDPYGYTF.

This clonotype occurred many times. V and J are TRBV2 and TRBJ1-6; no clear D. There are 11 residues in the CDR3. Looked up from germline, CDR1 is SNHLY and CDR2 is FYNNEI. With 8 bases removed from V and 11 bases from J, the gap between germline ends came to 10 bases. CDR3 in DNA: TGTGCCAGCTGCACGAAAGCACCCCTCCACTTT. It is translated as CASCTKAPLHF.

This chain links TRBV7-9 with TRBJ1-1; D remains unclear. V was clipped by 2 bases and J by 1 base, with 8 bases between them. Germline loops: CDR1 SEHNR, CDR2 FQNEAQ (reference sequence). This CDR3 has 14 amino acids. The CDR3 protein is CASSLSRKNTEAFF. The CDR3 DNA sequence: TGTGCCAGCAGCTTAAGTCGGAAGAACACTGAAGCTTTCTTT.

The chain employs TRBV4-1 and TRBJ2-7; 7 bases fit TRBD2. The CDR3 spans 15 residues. Germline V gene lookup returns CDR1 MGHRA and CDR2 YSYEKL. V was clipped by 4 bases and J by 4 bases; unmatched bases: 10. CDR3 sequence: CASSPPWGEGYEQYF. The DNA for the CDR3 is TGCGCCAGCAGCCCCCCGTGGGGGGAGGGTTACGAGCAGTACTTC.

This chain connects TRBV7-3 to TRBJ1-2; weak D call: TRBD1 (6 bases). Germline-derived CDR1 and CDR2 are SGHTA and FQGTGA. The V end was cut by 1 base, the J end by 4 bases, with 13 bases between. The CDR3 runs 15 residues. The CDR3 loop reads CASSLNRDDGYGYTF. The CDR3 bases are TGTGCCAGCAGCTTAAACAGGGACGATGGCTATGGCTACACCTTC.

There are many counts of this clonotype. The chain has TRBV29-1 and TRBJ1-1, with D possibly TRBD1 on 5 matching bases. The germline V and J ends were trimmed by 4 bases and 1 base, with 10 bases remaining between them. This CDR3 contains 13 residues. In germline, CDR1 is SQVTM, CDR2 ANQGSEA. CDR3: CSVGSGRNTEAFF. CDR3 DNA: TGCAGCGTTGGGTCAGGGAGGAACACTGAAGCTTTCTTT.

The chain is built from TRBV7-2 and TRBJ2-5, with D tentatively TRBD2 (5 bases). Germline-derived CDR1 and CDR2 are SGHTA and FQGNSA. The CDR3 has 16 amino acids. Trimming left V 4 bases short and J 5 bases short, with 20 bases between. DNA of the CDR3: TGTGCCAGCAGCTCCCGTGAACTAGGGCGGAGTGAGACCCAGTACTTC. Protein sequence: CASSSRELGRSETQYF.

This clonotype has only one observation. As DNA, the CDR3 is TGTGCCAGCTCACCGGTTCCACAGTCGACCTACGAGCAGTACTTC. It codes for CASSPVPQSTYEQYF. The chain joins TRBV9 to TRBJ2-7, with D unclear. Trimming stripped 7 bases from V and 2 bases from J, with 19 bases between. The germline V gene has CDR1 SGDLS and CDR2 YYNGEE. The CDR3 length is 15 residues.

This clonotype was seen ten or more times. A junction boundary mismatches the germline segment, possibly from a read error. V usage is TRBV4-1 and J usage is TRBJ2-5, with 15 bases fitting TRBD2. CDR1 and CDR2 (germline): MGHRA, YSYEKL. This CDR3 is built from 16 residues. In DNA form, the CDR3 reads TGTGCCAGCAGCTTGGGACTAGCGGGAGGCCAAGAGACCCAGTACTTC. This gives the protein CASSLGLAGGQETQYF.

J is TRBJ1-3 and V is TRBV9; the match to TRBD1 covers 8 bases. CDR1 and CDR2 (germline): SGDLS, YYNGEE. The CDR3 is 16 amino acids. J lost 0 bases, V lost 4 bases, and 6 bases had no gene match. CDR3 DNA: TGTGCCAGCAGCTCCTCGACAGGGGCCTCTGGAAACACCATATATTTT. This sequence encodes CASSSSTGASGNTIYF.

The genes are TRBV25-1 and TRBJ2-5, with a tentative D call TRBD1 (7 bases). This CDR3 spans 16 amino acids. Trimming cost V 2 bases and J 2 bases, with 15 bases left between them. Germline lookup yields CDR1 MGHDK and CDR2 SYGVNS. The CDR3 is CASSERAGGRQETQYF. The CDR3 region has the DNA TGTGCCAGCAGTGAACGGGCAGGGGGGCGGCAAGAGACCCAGTACTTC.

V gene TRBV15 combines with J gene TRBJ2-7, with TRBD1 matching over 7 bases. Germline CDR1 reads LNHNV; CDR2 reads YYDKDF (reference sequence). This CDR3 region has 16 residues. V dropped 0 bases and J dropped 3; count of bases not matched to a gene: 8. The CDR3 bases are TGTGCCACCAGCAGAGACGGACAGGCCTCGAACTACGAGCAGTACTTC. It is translated as CATSRDGQASNYEQYF.

The gene calls are TRBV7-3 and TRBJ1-3; no clear D. The CDR3 has 14 amino acids. V was cut by 5 bases and J by 0 bases, with 8 bases left in between. CDR1 is SGHTA and CDR2 is FQGTGA in the germline V gene. The CDR3 sequence is CASSPDISGNTIYF. As DNA, the CDR3 is TGTGCCAGCAGCCCCGACATCTCTGGAAACACCATATATTTT.

This clonotype was recorded once. A much larger clone is a single base away; this may be a read error. The chain joins TRBV7-9 to TRBJ2-7, with D perhaps matching TRBD1 (6 bases). This CDR3 comprises 15 residues. Germline V lookup: CDR1 SEHNR, CDR2 FQNEAQ (reference sequence). CDR3 sequence: CASSAFEVGAYKQYF. Here the CDR3 DNA reads TGTGCCAGCAGCGCCTTTGAAGTGGGGGCCTACAAGCAGTACTTC.

This clonotype was found a few times. V and J are TRBV10-3 and TRBJ2-2; D is ambiguous. The CDR3 sequence is 13 residues long. Germline-derived CDR1 and CDR2 are ENHRY and SYGVKD. V was shortened by 9 bases and J by 6 bases, with 14 bases between the two germline ends. The CDR3 region has the DNA TGTGCCATAGCCAGGCCCGGTGCCGGGGAGCTGTTTTTT. Amino acids: CAIARPGAGELFF.

This sequence joins TRBV5-1 and TRBJ1-1, with D perhaps TRBD1 (5 bases). CDR1 SGHRS and CDR2 YFSETQ come from the germline V gene. Trimming removed 3 bases from V and 5 bases from J, with 14 bases in between. This CDR3 comprises 14 residues. The CDR3 sequence: CASSSPGTKTEAFF. CDR3 coding DNA: TGCGCCAGCAGCTCTCCCGGGACGAAAACTGAAGCTTTCTTT.

The genes are TRBV24-1 and TRBJ2-5; 9 bases match TRBD1. The trim removed 4 bases at V and 4 bases at J, leaving 3 bases unmatched. Per germline, CDR1 KGHDR and CDR2 SFDVKD. The CDR3 covers 14 residues. CDR3 region: CATSEQGASETQYF. CDR3 nucleotides: TGTGCCACCAGTGAACAGGGGGCTTCAGAGACCCAGTACTTC.

This clonotype has more than one count but fewer than ten. The chain is built from TRBV7-9 and TRBJ1-1; D ambiguous. Germline V lookup: CDR1 SEHNR, CDR2 FQNEAQ (reference sequence). This CDR3 comprises 13 residues. V was pared by 4 bases and J by 3 bases, with 9 bases between. The CDR3 DNA reads TGTGCCAGCAGCTCGGTTGGTGACACTGAAGCTTTCTTT. It codes for CASSSVGDTEAFF.

V usage is TRBV7-9 and J usage is TRBJ1-2; 7 nucleotides agree with TRBD1. Looked up from germline, CDR1 is SEHNR and CDR2 is FQNEAQ (reference sequence). V lost 2 bases and J lost 4; bases outside the gene matches: 7. The CDR3 covers 15 residues. CDR3 amino acids: CASSLQGELSYGYTF. Here the CDR3 DNA reads TGTGCCAGCAGCTTACAGGGGGAGCTATCCTATGGCTACACCTTC. Full variable domain (missing parts from reference TRBV7-9 and TRBJ1-2): DTGVSQNPRHKITKRGQNVTFRCDPISEHNRLYWYRQTLGQGPEFLTYFQNEAQLEKSRLLSDRFSAERPKGSFSTLEIQRTEQGDSAMYLCASSLQGELSYGYTFGSGTRLTVV.

For this clonotype: At one boundary the junction diverges from the germline segment, which might be a read error. This chain joins TRBV5-8 and TRBJ2-3; unclear D gene. The CDR3 has 13 amino acids. Germline CDR1 reads SGHTS; CDR2 reads YDEGEE. CDR3 coding DNA: TGCGCCAGCAGCTTAGGGAACCAAGATACGCAGTATTTT. Translated: CASSLGNQDTQYF.

This chain uses TRBV6-5 with TRBJ1-1; D is perhaps TRBD1 (5 bases). V lost 6 bases, J lost 0 bases, and 14 bases lay in between. The CDR3 totals 15 residues. Germline V gives CDR1 MNHEY, CDR2 SVGAGI. DNA of the CDR3: TGTGCCAGCAGCCCCGGGGGGGGGATGAACACTGAAGCTTTCTTT. Its protein product is CASSPGGGMNTEAFF.

The rearrangement links TRBV7-8 to TRBJ1-2; tentatively, D is TRBD1 (5 bases). CDR1 is SGHVS and CDR2 is FQNEAQ in the germline V gene. Trimming cost V 6 bases and J 6 bases, with 14 bases left between them. This CDR3 is 13 amino acids long. CDR3 loop: CASRGQGYNGYTF. The CDR3 nucleotides are TGTGCCAGCAGAGGGCAGGGATATAATGGCTACACCTTC.

The chain is built from TRBV10-3 and TRBJ1-1; 11 bases match TRBD1. Germline loops: CDR1 ENHRY, CDR2 SYGVKD. After removal of 4 bases from V and 5 bases from J, the junction contained 3 bases not matched to a gene. The CDR3 consists of 14 residues. Here the CDR3 DNA reads TGTGCCATCAGTGCGGACAGGGGGCGAACTGAAGCTTTCTTT. Translating it yields CAISADRGRTEAFF.

The chain employs TRBV20-1 and TRBJ2-2, with 9 nucleotides matching TRBD2. Germline loops: CDR1 DFQATT, CDR2 SNEGSKA (reference sequence). V was clipped by 5 bases and J by 7 bases; unmatched bases: 11. This CDR3 spans 15 amino acids. The CDR3 loop reads CSAFIPSGESGELFF. In DNA form, the CDR3 reads TGCAGTGCTTTCATCCCTAGCGGGGAAAGCGGGGAGCTGTTTTTT.

CDR3 nucleotides: TGTGCCAGCAGCCAAGATCGTACCGTTTCACCCCTCCACTTT. Translated: CASSQDRTVSPLHF. J is TRBJ1-6 and V is TRBV9; D gene uncertain. The CDR3 runs 14 residues. Germline CDR1 reads SGDLS; CDR2 reads YYNGEE. With 4 bases removed from V and 9 bases from J, the gap between germline ends came to 14 bases. Full variable domain (missing parts from reference TRBV9 and TRBJ1-6): DSGVTQTPKHLITATGQRVTLRCSPRSGDLSVYWYQQSLDQGLQFLIQYYNGEERAKGNILERFSAQQFPDLHSELNLSSLELGDSALYFCASSQDRTVSPLHFGNGTRLTVT.

As for this clonotype: A much more abundant neighbour one base away suggests this may be a read error. The chain couples TRBV9 to TRBJ2-7, with D possibly called TRBD1 or TRBD2 (5 bases each). The CDR3 runs 12 residues. CDR1 and CDR2 from the germline V gene are SGDLS and YYNGEE. DNA of the CDR3: TGCGTCAGCAGCCGGGACGGATACGAGCAGTACTTC. It translates to CVSSRDGYEQYF.

This clonotype occurred a few times. The chain couples TRBV10-3 to TRBJ1-2, with 7 bases identical to TRBD1. V lost 0 bases to trimming and J lost 5 bases; unmatched junction nucleotides: 12. Germline loops: CDR1 ENHRY, CDR2 SYGVKD. This CDR3 is built from 17 residues. The CDR3 region is CAISESGGTAHGYGYTF. In nucleotides, the CDR3 is TGTGCCATCAGTGAGTCAGGGGGGACAGCACATGGATATGGCTACACCTTC.

This clonotype was picked up many times. The chain combines TRBV20-1 with TRBJ1-1; no reliable D call. This CDR3 is built from 12 residues. Germline loops: CDR1 DFQATT, CDR2 SNEGSKA (reference sequence). Trimming removed 5 bases at V and 5 bases at J, with 12 bases between. Here the CDR3 reads CSAQETSTEAFF. CDR3 DNA sequence: TGCAGTGCTCAGGAGACGAGTACTGAAGCTTTCTTT.

This clonotype was seen ten or more times. V and J are TRBV7-3 and TRBJ2-6; D gene uncertain. This CDR3 spans 15 amino acids. In germline, CDR1 is SGHTA, CDR2 FQGTGA. V was pared by 4 bases and J by 2 bases, with 9 bases between. CDR3 sequence reads: CASSSSSTGANVLTF. The CDR3 DNA reads TGTGCCAGCAGCTCCTCCAGCACTGGGGCCAACGTCCTGACTTTC.

In regard to this clonotype: Possible read error: a much larger clone is one base away. Here the CDR3 omits its conserved ending phenylalanine or tryptophan, so a read error is the likely source. The chain couples TRBV20-1 to TRBJ2-7; TRBD2 agrees at 8 bases. Germline V gene sequence: CDR1 DFQATT, CDR2 SNEGSKA (reference sequence). The CDR3 contains 14 residues. The V segment lost 4 bases and the J segment 2 bases; nucleotides outside the gene matches: 7. CDR3 protein: CSAILAGPPYEQYL. In DNA form, the CDR3 reads TGCAGTGCTATCCTAGCGGGTCCACCCTACGAGCAGTACCTC.